The rows below give T cell receptor beta chains drawn from one sample of a study of radiotherapy plus CTLA-4 blockade in lung cancer. The assay was immunoSEQ multiplex PCR, and TCRdb's table has in-frame clones only and misses some. The sample shows some 73,000 clones, approximately 84% of them seen only once. The material sequenced was peripheral blood, taken from a patient treated with radiotherapy plus ipilimumab. The receptors were sampled from a human donor with non-small cell lung cancer who had stable disease on radiotherapy plus ipilimumab. Each CDR3 is given with its conserved first and last residue. Each record gives: V gene, CDR3 protein.

>TRBV5-1
CASKVHTSDYEQYF
>TRBV7-9
CASSLNTAAYEQYF
>TRBV6-1
CASSVRANTEAFF
>TRBV6-1
CASSDIFYEQYF
>TRBV30
CAWSWDRGFYGYTF
>TRBV7-9
CASSPRQGALYEQFF
>TRBV29-1
CSVTLAGASYNEQFF
>TRBV19
CASSIDRTPNQPQHF
>TRBV29-1
CSGGISGRAFF
>TRBV18
CASSLFDGLAGDLAGELFF
>TRBV6-7
CASSFPKGDRGYGYTF
>TRBV18
CASSNREAAGNTIYF
>TRBV5-1
CASSLTGPITEAFF
>TRBV28
CASSSGTEQYF
>TRBV5-4
CASSLGLLGGETQYF
>TRBV7-2
CAGSSRRSYGYTF
>TRBV6-5
CASSYSMTGEQYF
>TRBV28
CASSLDGPYEQYF
>TRBV5-6
CASSLVARGTEAFF
>TRBV25-1
CASSTRRAPVDGYTF
>TRBV19
CASSISGQGVREQYF
>TRBV19
CASSMTGRGQPQHF
>TRBV6-5
CASSQGYYEQYF
>TRBV27
CASSITKLAGAYNEQFF
>TRBV10-3
CAITGPSKNNEQFF
>TRBV27
CGSCPYYGTPTYEQYF
>TRBV27
CASSLSSGYSNQPQHF
>TRBV30
CAWGGAPYGYTF
>TRBV6-5
CASSRAPPGRYF
>TRBV6-1
CASSGAQGASTGELFF
>TRBV30
CAWLRGAVNTEAFF
>TRBV29-1
CSVRDSGSSNEQFF